The present T cell receptor (beta chain) was sequenced within a study of T cell responses to AZD1222 COVID-19 vaccine. V dropped 3 bases and J dropped 7; count of bases not matched to a gene: 8. The CDR3 length is 14 residues. The V gene's germline CDR1 is DFQATT and CDR2 SNEGSKA (reference sequence). TCRdb's table, derived via immunoSEQ multiplex PCR, lists solely in-frame clones and lacks some. The top ten hold approximately 1.5% of the sample, which has about 190,000 clones, over 80% seen once. The sample in question was peripheral blood, obtained on day 0 of AZD1222 vaccination. The chain uses TRBV20-1 and TRBJ1-4; 7 bases align to TRBD1. The source is an adult in good health. CDR3 residues: CSASSGRGGEKLFF. The CDR3 DNA is TGCAGTGCTAGTTCGGGCAGGGGGGGTGAAAAACTGTTTTTT.